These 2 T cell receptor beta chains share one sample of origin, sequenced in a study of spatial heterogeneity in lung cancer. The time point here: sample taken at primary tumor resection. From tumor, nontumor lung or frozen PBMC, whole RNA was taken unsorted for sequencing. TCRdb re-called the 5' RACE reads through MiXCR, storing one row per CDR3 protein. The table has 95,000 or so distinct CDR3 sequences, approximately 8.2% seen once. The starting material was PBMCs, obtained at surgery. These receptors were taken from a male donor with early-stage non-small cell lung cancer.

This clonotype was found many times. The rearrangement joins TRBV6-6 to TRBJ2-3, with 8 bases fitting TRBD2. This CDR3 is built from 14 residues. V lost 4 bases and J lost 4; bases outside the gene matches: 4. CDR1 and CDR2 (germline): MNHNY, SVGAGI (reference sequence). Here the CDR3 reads CASSFSGRSDTQYF. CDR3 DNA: TGTGCCAGCAGTTTCAGCGGGAGATCAGATACGCAGTATTTT.

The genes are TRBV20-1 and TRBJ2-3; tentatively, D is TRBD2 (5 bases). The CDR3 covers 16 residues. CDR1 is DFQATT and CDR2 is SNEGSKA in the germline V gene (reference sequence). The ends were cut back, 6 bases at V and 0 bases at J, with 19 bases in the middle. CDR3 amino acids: CSAPDPSPTSTDTQYF. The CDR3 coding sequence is TGCAGTGCCCCGGACCCTAGCCCGACAAGCACAGATACGCAGTATTTT.